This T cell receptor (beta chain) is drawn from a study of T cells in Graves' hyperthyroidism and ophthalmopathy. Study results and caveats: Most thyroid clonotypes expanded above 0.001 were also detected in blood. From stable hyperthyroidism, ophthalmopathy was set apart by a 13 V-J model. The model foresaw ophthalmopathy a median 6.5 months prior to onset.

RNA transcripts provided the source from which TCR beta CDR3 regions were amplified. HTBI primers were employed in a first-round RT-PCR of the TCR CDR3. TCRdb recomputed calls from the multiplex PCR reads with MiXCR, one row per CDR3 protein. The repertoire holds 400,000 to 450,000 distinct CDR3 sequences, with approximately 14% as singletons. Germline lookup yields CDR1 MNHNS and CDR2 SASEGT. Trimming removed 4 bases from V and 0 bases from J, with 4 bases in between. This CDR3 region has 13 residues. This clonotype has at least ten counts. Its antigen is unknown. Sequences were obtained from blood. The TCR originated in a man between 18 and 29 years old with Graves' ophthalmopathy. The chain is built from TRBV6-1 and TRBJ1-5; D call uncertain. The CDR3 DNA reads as TGTGCCAGCAGTGCGGATAGCAATCAGCCCCAGCATTTT. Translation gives CASSADSNQPQHF.